This is a list of T cell receptor beta chains from one sample in a study of blood T cell repertoires in COVID-19. TCRdb keeps only in-frame clones here, not all; method: immunoSEQ multiplex PCR. The profile shows 50,000 to 65,000 clones, about 90% of them singletons. The sequenced sample consisted of peripheral blood. The receptors shown here come from a man aged 55 to 70 with acute or convalescent COVID-19. Both conserved end residues are part of each CDR3. Each record gives: J gene, V gene, CDR3 protein.

>TRBJ2-5|TRBV7-8
CASSLELAQVTQYF
>TRBJ1-4|TRBV18
CASSPSGELEKLFF
>TRBJ1-1|TRBV19
CASSMGGRNTEAFF
>TRBJ1-1|TRBV5-1
CASSSSGQGNTEAFF
>TRBJ1-1|TRBV9
CASSVATKGAEAFF
>TRBJ2-7|TRBV15
CATKDGTGGLEQYF
>TRBJ2-7|TRBV13
CASSLETSGSYEQYF
>TRBJ1-2|TRBV5-1
CASSSDTYGYTF
>TRBJ2-7|TRBV2
CASSGDRIPYEQYF
>TRBJ1-2|TRBV5-1
CASSLNRGGGYTF
>TRBJ1-5|TRBV5-4
CASSQDLNQPQHF
>TRBJ1-2|TRBV19
CASRGRDGYTF
>TRBJ1-1|TRBV19
CASSGQLNTEAFF
>TRBJ1-2|TRBV27
CASSLRGNGYTF
>TRBJ1-2|TRBV7-9
CASSFEGPYGYTF
>TRBJ1-5|TRBV19
CASYRVNSNQPQHF
>TRBJ2-2|TRBV5-1
CASSKIAGGPSTGELFF
>TRBJ2-5|TRBV7-3
CASSRDSQETQYF
>TRBJ1-2|TRBV23-1
CASSQLKRGQGGGYTF
>TRBJ2-1|TRBV5-4
CASSLGLAGYNEQFF